The rows below give T cell receptor beta chains drawn from one sample of a study of cytomegalovirus exposure and HLA in healthy donors. The method was immunoSEQ multiplex PCR; TCRdb's version includes in-frame clones alone and lacks a portion of them. The data hold some 140,000 clones, with roughly 85% observed a single time. Sequencing was carried out using PBMCs. The receptor source for this set is a man aged 35 to 55 in good health and CMV-seropositive. The CDR3 runs from the conserved cysteine through the conserved F or W. The D gene is left open where the match is weak. Clone size, where shown, is once, few, many, or a class for clones that have expanded.

>few|.|TRBJ2-7|TRBV5-1
CATRDSPYYEQYF
TGCGCCACCCGGGACTCTCCCTACTACGAGCAGTACTTC
>.|.|TRBJ2-7|TRBV6-1
CASSLDRSSYEQYF
TGTGCCAGCAGTCTCGACAGGAGCTCCTACGAGCAGTACTTC
>few|TRBD2|TRBJ2-5|TRBV30
CAWSSPLTSGQETQYF
TGTGCCTGGAGTTCCCCCCTGACTAGCGGCCAAGAGACCCAGTACTTC
>.|.|TRBJ1-6|TRBV9
CASSVDENSPLHF
TGTGCCAGCAGCGTAGACGAGAATTCACCCCTCCACTTT
>.|.|TRBJ1-3|TRBV6-1
CASSEGVTDTIYF
TGTGCCAGCAGTGAAGGAGTTACGGACACCATATATTTT
>.|TRBD1|TRBJ2-5|TRBV2
CASSRNRGDQETQYF
TGTGCCAGCAGTAGGAACAGGGGCGACCAAGAGACCCAGTACTTC
>.|.|TRBJ1-6|TRBV2
CAWRGSGNGSPLHF
TGTGCCTGGCGGGGTTCAGGTAATGGTTCACCCCTCCACTTT
>.|.|TRBJ1-2|TRBV7-9
CASSEISANYGYTF
TGTGCCAGCAGCGAAATTAGCGCTAACTATGGCTACACCTTC
>.|.|TRBJ1-5|TRBV9
CASSDRDKHSNQPQHF
TGTGCCAGCAGCGACCGGGACAAACATAGCAATCAGCCCCAGCATTTT
>.|TRBD2|TRBJ2-1|TRBV2
CASRGGLAFRNEQFF
TGTGCCAGCAGGGGGGGACTAGCTTTTAGGAATGAGCAGTTCTTC
>few|.|TRBJ1-2|TRBV18
CASSPQGPRGSAGYTF
TGTGCCAGCTCACCACAGGGTCCTAGGGGATCCGCTGGCTACACCTTC
>.|TRBD1|TRBJ1-1|TRBV25-1
CASSTPDRGLSEAFF
TGTGCCAGCAGTACCCCGGACAGGGGGCTCTCTGAAGCTTTCTTT
>once|TRBD1|TRBJ1-2|TRBV2
CASRDRDHSRGYTF
TGTGCCAGCAGGGACAGGGACCATTCGAGGGGCTACACCTTC
>few|TRBD2|TRBJ2-1|TRBV4-1
CASSYRLAGSKGSSYNEQFF
TGCGCCAGCAGCTACCGACTAGCGGGATCTAAGGGAAGCTCCTACAATGAGCAGTTCTTC
>.|TRBD1|TRBJ2-5|TRBV18
CASSPLPGQNRGRQETQYF
TGTGCCAGCTCACCACTACCGGGACAGAACAGAGGGAGACAAGAGACCCAGTACTTC
>once|.|TRBJ2-7|TRBV7-8
CASSLGVSTGEQYF
TGTGCCAGCAGCTTAGGTGTCAGTACGGGCGAGCAGTACTTC
>.|.|TRBJ2-6|TRBV5-8
CASSPRVASGANVLTF
TGTGCCAGCAGCCCGCGGGTGGCCTCTGGGGCCAACGTCCTGACTTTC
>.|.|TRBJ2-7|TRBV25-1
CASSPPPRRNYEQYF
TGTGCCAGCAGCCCTCCACCCCGCAGGAACTACGAGCAGTACTTC
>.|.|TRBJ2-2|TRBV28
CAAVRGTNTGELFF
TGTGCCGCGGTAAGGGGGACGAACACCGGGGAGCTGTTTTTT
>.|.|TRBJ2-5|TRBV29-1
CSVALAHETQYF
TGCAGCGTTGCACTAGCTCATGAGACCCAGTACTTC
>.|TRBD1|TRBJ1-1|TRBV23-1
CASSPTGEGTMNTEAFF
TGCGCCAGCAGTCCGACAGGGGAGGGGACCATGAACACTGAAGCTTTCTTT
>.|.|TRBJ2-1|TRBV5-8
CASSLAQVNEQFF
TGTGCCAGCAGCTTGGCCCAGGTCAATGAGCAGTTCTTC
>.|.|TRBJ2-1|TRBV4-1
CASSQEGGLRGEQFF
TGCGCCAGCAGCCAAGAGGGGGGTCTCCGGGGTGAGCAGTTCTTC
>.|TRBD1|TRBJ2-7|TRBV7-2
CASSLISTGAEQYF
TGTGCCAGCAGCTTAATTTCGACAGGGGCCGAGCAGTACTTC
>.|.|TRBJ2-5|TRBV9
CASSVRDSRETQYF
TGTGCCAGCAGCGTGAGGGACTCCCGCGAGACCCAGTACTTC
>.|.|TRBJ1-1|TRBV6-6
CASRGAGTEAFF
TGTGCCAGCAGGGGAGCGGGCACTGAAGCTTTCTTT
>.|TRBD1|TRBJ1-6|TRBV7-8
CASSGRGLGNSPLHF
TGTGCCAGCAGCGGCAGGGGGCTTGGTAATTCACCCCTCCACTTT
>.|.|TRBJ2-3|TRBV5-4
CASSLVRGSTDTQYF
TGTGCCAGCAGCTTAGTGCGGGGCAGCACAGATACGCAGTATTTT
>.|TRBD1|TRBJ2-7|TRBV28
CASTPGTGAYEQYF
TGTGCCAGCACCCCCGGGACAGGAGCTTACGAGCAGTACTTC
>few|.|TRBJ2-7|TRBV27
CASSPFGAYEQYF
TGTGCCAGCAGCCCGTTCGGTGCCTACGAGCAGTACTTC
>.|TRBD1|TRBJ1-1|TRBV9
CASSATGGAGAEAFF
TGTGCCAGCAGCGCCACAGGGGGCGCGGGTGCTGAAGCTTTCTTT
>.|.|TRBJ2-1|TRBV4-1
CASSQEGSRRNEQFF
TGCGCCAGCAGCCAAGAGGGTAGCCGCCGCAATGAGCAGTTCTTC
>.|.|TRBJ1-1|TRBV29-1
CSFAFGGNTEAFF
TGCAGCTTCGCCTTCGGGGGGAACACTGAAGCTTTCTTT
>.|TRBD2|TRBJ2-5|TRBV6-1
CASRKGLAGVETQYF
TGTGCCAGCAGGAAGGGACTAGCGGGAGTAGAGACCCAGTACTTC
>.|TRBD1|TRBJ1-5|TRBV5-1
CASSLGDRGNQPQHF
TGCGCCAGCAGCTTGGGGGACAGGGGCAATCAGCCCCAGCATTTT
>.|.|TRBJ1-2|TRBV4-1
CASSRVLGAEGYTF
TGCGCCAGCAGCCGCGTTTTGGGGGCGGAAGGCTACACCTTC
>.|.|TRBJ1-2|TRBV19
CASSITGRGSGGYTF
TGTGCCAGTAGTATAACAGGAAGGGGTTCTGGGGGCTACACCTTC
>.|.|TRBJ2-5|TRBV2
CASSEGTRGSGTQYF
TGTGCCAGCAGCGAAGGGACCAGGGGCTCGGGGACCCAGTACTTC
>.|.|TRBJ2-7|TRBV9
CASSDKLGGTYEQYF
TGTGCCAGCAGCGACAAACTCGGAGGGACCTACGAGCAGTACTTC
>.|.|TRBJ2-5|TRBV29-1
CSAGLQETQYF
TGCAGCGCAGGACTTCAAGAGACCCAGTACTTC
>.|.|TRBJ1-2|TRBV5-1
CASSLAGEINYGYTF
TGCGCCAGCAGCTTGGCCGGAGAGATTAACTATGGCTACACCTTC
>.|TRBD1|TRBJ2-1|TRBV13
CASSLGTGGQNEQFF
TGTGCCAGCAGCTTAGGTACAGGGGGCCAAAATGAGCAGTTCTTC
>once|.|TRBJ2-1|TRBV29-1
CSVEENEQFF
TGCAGCGTGGAGGAGAATGAGCAGTTCTTC
>.|TRBD1|TRBJ1-2|TRBV7-2
CASRDRLAVPTF
TGTGCCAGCAGGGACAGGCTTGCGGTCCCCACCTTC
>.|.|TRBJ1-1|TRBV7-9
CASSEGHKRNTEAFF
TGTGCCAGCAGCGAGGGACACAAGAGGAACACTGAAGCTTTCTTT
>.|TRBD1|TRBJ1-1|TRBV27
CASSLGTVPNTEAFF
TGTGCCAGCAGTCTAGGGACAGTCCCGAACACTGAAGCTTTCTTT